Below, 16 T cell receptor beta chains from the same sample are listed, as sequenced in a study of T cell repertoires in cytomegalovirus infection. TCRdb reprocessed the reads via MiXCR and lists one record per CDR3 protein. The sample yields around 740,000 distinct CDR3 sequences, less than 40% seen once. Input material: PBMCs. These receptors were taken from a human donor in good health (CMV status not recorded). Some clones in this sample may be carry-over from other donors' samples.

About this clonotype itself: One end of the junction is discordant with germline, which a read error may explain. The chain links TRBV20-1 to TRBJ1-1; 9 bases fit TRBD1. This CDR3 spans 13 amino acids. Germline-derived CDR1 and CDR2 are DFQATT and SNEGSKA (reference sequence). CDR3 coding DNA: TGCAGTGCGTCGGACAGGGGCGTACCTCCAGCTTTATTT. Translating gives CSASDRGVPPALF.

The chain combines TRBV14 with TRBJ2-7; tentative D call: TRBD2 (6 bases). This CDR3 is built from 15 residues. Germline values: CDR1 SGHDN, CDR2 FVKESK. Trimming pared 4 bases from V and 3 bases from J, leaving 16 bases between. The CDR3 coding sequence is TGTGCCAGCAGCCCCGTCTCGGGACTGGGCTACGAGCAGTACTTC. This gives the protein CASSPVSGLGYEQYF.

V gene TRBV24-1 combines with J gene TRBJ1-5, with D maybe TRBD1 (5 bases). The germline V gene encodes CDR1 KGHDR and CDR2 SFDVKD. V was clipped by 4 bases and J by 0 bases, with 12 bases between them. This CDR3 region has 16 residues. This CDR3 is CATSESNRLSNQPQHF. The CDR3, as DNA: TGTGCCACCAGTGAGTCGAACAGGCTTAGCAATCAGCCCCAGCATTTT.

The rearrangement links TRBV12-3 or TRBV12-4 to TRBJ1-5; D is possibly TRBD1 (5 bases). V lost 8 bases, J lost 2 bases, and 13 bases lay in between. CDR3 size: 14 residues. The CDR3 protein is CASCWGVGNQPQHF. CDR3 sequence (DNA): TGTGCCAGCTGCTGGGGGGTAGGCAATCAGCCCCAGCATTTT.

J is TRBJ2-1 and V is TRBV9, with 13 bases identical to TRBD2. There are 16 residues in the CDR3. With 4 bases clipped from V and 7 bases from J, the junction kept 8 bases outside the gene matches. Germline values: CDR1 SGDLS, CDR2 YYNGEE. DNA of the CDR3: TGTGCCAGCAGCTCTAAGCGACTAGCGGGGGGAAATGAGCAGTTCTTC. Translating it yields CASSSKRLAGGNEQFF.

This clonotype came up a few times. DNA of the CDR3: TGTGCCAGCAGTTACTCGATAGACTACGAGCAGTACTTC. Its translation: CASSYSIDYEQYF. The chain couples TRBV6-5 to TRBJ2-7; D remains unclear. This CDR3 spans 13 amino acids. Germline-derived CDR1 and CDR2 are MNHEY and SVGAGI. V lost 0 bases to trimming and J lost 3 bases, with 6 bases between them.

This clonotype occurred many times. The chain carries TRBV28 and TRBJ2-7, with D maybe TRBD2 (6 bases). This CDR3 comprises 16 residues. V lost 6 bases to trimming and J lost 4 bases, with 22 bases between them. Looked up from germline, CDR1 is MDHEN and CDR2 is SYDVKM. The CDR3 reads CASSSEAGGWRYEQYF. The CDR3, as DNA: TGTGCCAGCAGCTCTGAAGCCGGAGGGTGGAGATACGAGCAGTACTTC.

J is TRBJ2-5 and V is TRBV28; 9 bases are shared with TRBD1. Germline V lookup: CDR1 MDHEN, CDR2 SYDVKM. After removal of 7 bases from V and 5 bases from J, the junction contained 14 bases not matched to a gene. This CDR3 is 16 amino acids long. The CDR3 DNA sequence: TGTGCCAGCATAGGGCGGGACAGGGACTTTTCGGAGACCCAGTACTTC. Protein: CASIGRDRDFSETQYF.

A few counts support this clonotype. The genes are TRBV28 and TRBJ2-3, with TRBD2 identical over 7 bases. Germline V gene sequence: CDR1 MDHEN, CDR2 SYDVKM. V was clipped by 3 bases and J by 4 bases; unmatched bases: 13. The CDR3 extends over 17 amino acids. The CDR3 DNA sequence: TGTGCCAGCAGTTTTTCGGTCGGGCTAGCGGACGCAGATACGCAGTATTTT. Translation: CASSFSVGLADADTQYF.

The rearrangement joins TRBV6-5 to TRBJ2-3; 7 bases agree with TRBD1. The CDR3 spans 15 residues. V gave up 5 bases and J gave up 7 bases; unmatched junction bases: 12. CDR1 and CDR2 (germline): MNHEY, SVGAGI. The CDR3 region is CASSHGDRARYTQYF. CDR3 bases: TGTGCCAGCAGTCACGGCGACAGGGCGAGATATACGCAGTATTTT.

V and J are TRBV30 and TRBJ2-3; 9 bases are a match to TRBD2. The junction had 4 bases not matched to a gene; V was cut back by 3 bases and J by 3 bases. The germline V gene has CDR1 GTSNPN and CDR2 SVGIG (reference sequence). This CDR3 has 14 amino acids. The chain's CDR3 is CAWSGSGGTDTQYF. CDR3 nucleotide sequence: TGTGCCTGGAGCGGTAGCGGGGGTACAGATACGCAGTATTTT.

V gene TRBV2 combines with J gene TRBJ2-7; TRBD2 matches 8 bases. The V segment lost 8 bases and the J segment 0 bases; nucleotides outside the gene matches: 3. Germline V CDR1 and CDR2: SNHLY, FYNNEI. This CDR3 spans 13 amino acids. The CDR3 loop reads CASGGRPSYEQYF. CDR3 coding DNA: TGTGCCAGCGGCGGGAGGCCCTCCTACGAGCAGTACTTC.

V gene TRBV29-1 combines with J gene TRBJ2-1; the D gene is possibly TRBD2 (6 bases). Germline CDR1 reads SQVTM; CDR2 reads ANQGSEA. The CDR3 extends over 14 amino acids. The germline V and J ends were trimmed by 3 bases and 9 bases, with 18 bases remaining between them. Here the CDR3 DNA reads TGCAGCGTTGAGGAGGGTAACGGGAGATCTGAGCAGTTCTTC. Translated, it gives CSVEEGNGRSEQFF.

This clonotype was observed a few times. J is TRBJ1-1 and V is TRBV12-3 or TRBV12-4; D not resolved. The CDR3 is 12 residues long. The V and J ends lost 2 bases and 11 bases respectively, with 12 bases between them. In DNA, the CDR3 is TGTGCCAGCAGTTTATGGGCCCCGGGGGCTTTCTTT. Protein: CASSLWAPGAFF.

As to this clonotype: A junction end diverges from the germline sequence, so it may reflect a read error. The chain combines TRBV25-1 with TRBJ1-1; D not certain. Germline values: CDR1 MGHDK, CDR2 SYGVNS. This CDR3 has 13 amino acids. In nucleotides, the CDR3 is TGTGCAAGCCAACCCAGCCGTGATTTCCGGGCTTTATTT. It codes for CASQPSRDFRALF.

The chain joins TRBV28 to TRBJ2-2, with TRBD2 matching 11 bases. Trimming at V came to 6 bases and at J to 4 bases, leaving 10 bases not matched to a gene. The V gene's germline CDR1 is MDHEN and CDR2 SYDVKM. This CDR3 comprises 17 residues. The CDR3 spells CASRIAGGPSGTGELFF. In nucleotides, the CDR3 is TGTGCCAGCAGGATAGCGGGGGGGCCTTCGGGCACCGGGGAGCTGTTTTTT.